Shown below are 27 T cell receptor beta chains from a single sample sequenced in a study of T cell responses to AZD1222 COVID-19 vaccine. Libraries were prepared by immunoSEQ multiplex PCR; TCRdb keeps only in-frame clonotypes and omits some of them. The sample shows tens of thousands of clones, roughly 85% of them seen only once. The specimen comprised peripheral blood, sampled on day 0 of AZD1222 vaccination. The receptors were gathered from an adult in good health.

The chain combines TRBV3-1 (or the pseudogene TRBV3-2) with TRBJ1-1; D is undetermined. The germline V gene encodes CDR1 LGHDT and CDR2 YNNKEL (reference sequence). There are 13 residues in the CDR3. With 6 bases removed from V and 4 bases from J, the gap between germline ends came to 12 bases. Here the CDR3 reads CASRSGGGTEAFF. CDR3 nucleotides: TGTGCCAGCAGGTCCGGTGGTGGCACTGAAGCTTTCTTT.

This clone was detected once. CDR3 loop: CASRPKAGGINEQFF. The CDR3 DNA follows: TGTGCCAGCAGGCCCAAGGCGGGGGGAATCAATGAGCAGTTCTTC. This chain connects TRBV2 to TRBJ2-1, with 8 bases lining up with TRBD2. V gave up 6 bases and J gave up 6 bases; unmatched junction bases: 10. CDR1 is SNHLY and CDR2 is FYNNEI in the germline V gene. CDR3 length: 15 residues.

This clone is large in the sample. The CDR3 sequence: CASSESGGRVPFEQYF. The CDR3 DNA reads TGCGCCAGCAGTGAGTCAGGCGGCAGGGTGCCCTTTGAGCAGTACTTC. The V call is TRBV10-1, the J call TRBJ2-7; a weak D match, TRBD1 (5 bases). V lost 0 bases and J lost 7, with 19 bases in between. CDR1 and CDR2 (germline): WNHNN, SYGVQD (reference sequence). CDR3 length: 16 amino acids.

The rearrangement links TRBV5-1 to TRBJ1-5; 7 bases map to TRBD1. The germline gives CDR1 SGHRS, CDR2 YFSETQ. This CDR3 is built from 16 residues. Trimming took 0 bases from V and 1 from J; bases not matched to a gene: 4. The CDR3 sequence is CASSLGGGASNQPQHF. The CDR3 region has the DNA TGCGCCAGCAGCTTGGGAGGGGGCGCGAGCAATCAGCCCCAGCATTTT.

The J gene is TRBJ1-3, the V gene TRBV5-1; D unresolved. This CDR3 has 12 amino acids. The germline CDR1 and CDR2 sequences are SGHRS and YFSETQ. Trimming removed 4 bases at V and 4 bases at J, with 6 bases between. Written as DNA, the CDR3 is TGCGCCAGCAGCGAGAGCGGAAACACCATATATTTT. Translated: CASSESGNTIYF.

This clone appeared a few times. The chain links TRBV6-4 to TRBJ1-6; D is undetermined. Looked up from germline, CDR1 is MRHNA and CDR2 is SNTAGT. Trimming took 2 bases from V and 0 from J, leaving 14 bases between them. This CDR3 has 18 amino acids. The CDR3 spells CASSDRAKNLSYNSPLHF. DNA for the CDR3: TGTGCCAGCAGTGACAGGGCCAAAAACCTCTCCTATAATTCACCCCTCCACTTT.

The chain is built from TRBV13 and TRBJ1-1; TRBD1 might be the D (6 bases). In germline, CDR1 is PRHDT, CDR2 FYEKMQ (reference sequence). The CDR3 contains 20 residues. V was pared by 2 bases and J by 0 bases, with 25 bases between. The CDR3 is CASSLYRRKDSRSMNTEAFF. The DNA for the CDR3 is TGTGCCAGCAGCTTATACCGACGAAAGGACAGTCGAAGCATGAACACTGAAGCTTTCTTT.

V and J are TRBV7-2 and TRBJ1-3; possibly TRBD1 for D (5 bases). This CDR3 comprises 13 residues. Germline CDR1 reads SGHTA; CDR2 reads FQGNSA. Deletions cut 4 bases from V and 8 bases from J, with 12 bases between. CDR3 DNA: TGTGCCAGCAGCTCCCCGACAGAATACACCATATATTTT. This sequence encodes CASSSPTEYTIYF.

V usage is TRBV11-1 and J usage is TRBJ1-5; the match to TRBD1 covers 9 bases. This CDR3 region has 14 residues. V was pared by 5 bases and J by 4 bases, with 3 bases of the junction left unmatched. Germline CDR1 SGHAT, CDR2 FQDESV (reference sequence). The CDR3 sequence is CASSPGQGNQPQHF. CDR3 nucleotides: TGTGCCAGCAGCCCTGGACAGGGGAATCAGCCCCAGCATTTT.

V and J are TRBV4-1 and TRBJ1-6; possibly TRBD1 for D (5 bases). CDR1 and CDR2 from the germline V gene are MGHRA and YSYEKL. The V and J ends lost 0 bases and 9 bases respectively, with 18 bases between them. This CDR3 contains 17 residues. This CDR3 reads CASSQDPGAGISSPLHF. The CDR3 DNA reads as TGCGCCAGCAGCCAAGACCCCGGGGCAGGGATCTCTTCACCCCTCCACTTT.

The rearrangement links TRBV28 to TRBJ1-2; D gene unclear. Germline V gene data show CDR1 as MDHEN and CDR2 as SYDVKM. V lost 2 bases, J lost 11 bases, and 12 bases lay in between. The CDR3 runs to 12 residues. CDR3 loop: CASSLEVRRYTF. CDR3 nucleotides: TGTGCCAGCAGTTTAGAGGTCAGGAGGTACACCTTC.

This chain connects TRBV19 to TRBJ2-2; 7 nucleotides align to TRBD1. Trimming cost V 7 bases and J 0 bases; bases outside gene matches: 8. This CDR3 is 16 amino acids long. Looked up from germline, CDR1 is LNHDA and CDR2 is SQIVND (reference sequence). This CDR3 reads CASNQWGTANTGELFF. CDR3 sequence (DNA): TGTGCCAGTAACCAATGGGGGACAGCGAACACCGGGGAGCTGTTTTTT.

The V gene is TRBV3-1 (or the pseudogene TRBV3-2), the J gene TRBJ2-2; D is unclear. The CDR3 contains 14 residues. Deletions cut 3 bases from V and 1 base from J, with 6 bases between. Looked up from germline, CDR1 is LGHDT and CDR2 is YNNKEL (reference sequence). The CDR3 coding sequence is TGTGCCAGCAGCCATAGACGGAACACCGGGGAGCTGTTTTTT. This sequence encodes CASSHRRNTGELFF.

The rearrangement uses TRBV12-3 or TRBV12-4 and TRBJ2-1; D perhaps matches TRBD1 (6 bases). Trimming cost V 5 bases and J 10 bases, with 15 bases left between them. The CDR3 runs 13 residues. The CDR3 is CASSPSSDREQFF. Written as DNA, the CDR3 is TGTGCCAGCAGTCCCAGTAGCGACAGGGAGCAGTTCTTC.

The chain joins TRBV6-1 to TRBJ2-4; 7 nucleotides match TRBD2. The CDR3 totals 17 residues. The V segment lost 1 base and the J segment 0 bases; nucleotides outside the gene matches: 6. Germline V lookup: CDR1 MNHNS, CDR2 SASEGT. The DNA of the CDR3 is TGTGCCAGCAGTGAAGTTTCCAGCGGGGTAGCCAAAAACATTCAGTACTTC. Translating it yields CASSEVSSGVAKNIQYF.

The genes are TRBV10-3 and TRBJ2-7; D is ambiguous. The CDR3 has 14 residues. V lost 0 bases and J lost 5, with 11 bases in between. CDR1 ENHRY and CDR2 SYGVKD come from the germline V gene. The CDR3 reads CAISESGRQHEQYF. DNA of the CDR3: TGTGCCATCAGTGAGTCGGGCAGGCAACACGAGCAGTACTTC.

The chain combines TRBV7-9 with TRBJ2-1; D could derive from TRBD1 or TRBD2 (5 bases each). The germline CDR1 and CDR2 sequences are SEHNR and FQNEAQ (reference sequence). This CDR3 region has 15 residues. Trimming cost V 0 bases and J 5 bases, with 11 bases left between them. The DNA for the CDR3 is TGTGCCAGCAGCTTAGCGGGACGCTATCACAATGAGCAGTTCTTC. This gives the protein CASSLAGRYHNEQFF.

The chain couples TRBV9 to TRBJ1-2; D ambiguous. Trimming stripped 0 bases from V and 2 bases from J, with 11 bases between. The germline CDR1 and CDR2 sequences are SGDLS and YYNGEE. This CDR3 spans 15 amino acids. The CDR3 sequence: CASSVEGSRNYGYTF. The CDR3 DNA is TGTGCCAGCAGCGTAGAAGGTAGCCGGAACTATGGCTACACCTTC.

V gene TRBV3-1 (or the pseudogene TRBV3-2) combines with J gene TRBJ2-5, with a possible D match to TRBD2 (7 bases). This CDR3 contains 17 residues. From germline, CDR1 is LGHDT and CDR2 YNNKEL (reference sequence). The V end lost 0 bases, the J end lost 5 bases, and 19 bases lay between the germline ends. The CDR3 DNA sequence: TGTGCCAGCAGCCAAGAAGGGGGGAGGGACCCCCTGGAGACCCAGTACTTC. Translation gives CASSQEGGRDPLETQYF.

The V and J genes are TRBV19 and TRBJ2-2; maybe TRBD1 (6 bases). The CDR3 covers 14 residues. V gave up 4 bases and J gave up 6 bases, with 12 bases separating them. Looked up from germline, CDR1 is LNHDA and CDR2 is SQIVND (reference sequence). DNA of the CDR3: TGTGCCAGTAGTACTTGGACAGATCCCGGGGAGCTGTTTTTT. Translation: CASSTWTDPGELFF.

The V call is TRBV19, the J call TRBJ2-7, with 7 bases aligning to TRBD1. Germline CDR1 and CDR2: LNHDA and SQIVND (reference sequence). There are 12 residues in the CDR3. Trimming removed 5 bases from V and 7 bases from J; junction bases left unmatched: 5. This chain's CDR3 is CASSPTGIEQYF. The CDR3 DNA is TGTGCCAGTAGTCCGACAGGGATTGAGCAGTACTTC. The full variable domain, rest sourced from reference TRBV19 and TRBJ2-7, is DGGITQSPKYLFRKEGQNVTLSCEQNLNHDAMYWYRQDPGQGLRLIYYSQIVNDFQKGDIAEGYSVSREKKESFPLTVTSAQKNPTAFYLCASSPTGIEQYFGPGTRLTVT.

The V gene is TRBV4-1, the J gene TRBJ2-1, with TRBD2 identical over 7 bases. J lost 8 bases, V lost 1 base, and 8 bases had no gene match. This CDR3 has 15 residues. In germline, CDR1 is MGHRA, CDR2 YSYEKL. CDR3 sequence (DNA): TGCGCCAGCAGCCAAGGCGGGAGTGAATTTTATGAGCAGTTCTTC. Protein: CASSQGGSEFYEQFF.

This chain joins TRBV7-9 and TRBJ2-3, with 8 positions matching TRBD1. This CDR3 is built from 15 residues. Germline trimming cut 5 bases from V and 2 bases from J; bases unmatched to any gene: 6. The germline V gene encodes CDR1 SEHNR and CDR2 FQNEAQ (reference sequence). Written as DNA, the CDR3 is TGTGCCAGCAGCGGAGGACAGGGAACCACAGATACGCAGTATTTT. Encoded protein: CASSGGQGTTDTQYF. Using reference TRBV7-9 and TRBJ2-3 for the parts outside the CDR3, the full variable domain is DTGVSQNPRHKITKRGQNVTFRCDPISEHNRLYWYRQTLGQGPEFLTYFQNEAQLEKSRLLSDRFSAERPKGSFSTLEIQRTEQGDSAMYLCASSGGQGTTDTQYFGPGTRLTVL.

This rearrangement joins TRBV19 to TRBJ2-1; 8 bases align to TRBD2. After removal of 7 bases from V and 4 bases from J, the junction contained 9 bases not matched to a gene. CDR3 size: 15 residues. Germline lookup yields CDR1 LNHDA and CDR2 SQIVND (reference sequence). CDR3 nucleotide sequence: TGTGCCAGTAACAGTGGGCTAGCGGGTTACAATGAGCAGTTCTTC. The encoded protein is CASNSGLAGYNEQFF.

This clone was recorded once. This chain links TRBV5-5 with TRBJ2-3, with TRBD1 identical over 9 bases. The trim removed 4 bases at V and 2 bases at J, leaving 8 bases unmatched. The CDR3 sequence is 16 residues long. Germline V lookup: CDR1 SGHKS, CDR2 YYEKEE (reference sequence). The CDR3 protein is CASSGEGQGTTDTQYF. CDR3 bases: TGTGCCAGCAGCGGAGAAGGACAGGGGACCACAGATACGCAGTATTTT.

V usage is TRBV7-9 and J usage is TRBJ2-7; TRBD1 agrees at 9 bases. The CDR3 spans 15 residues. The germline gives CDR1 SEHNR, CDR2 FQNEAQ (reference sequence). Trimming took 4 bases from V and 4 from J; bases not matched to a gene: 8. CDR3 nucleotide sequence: TGTGCCAGCAGCTCCGCCGGGGACAGGGCTTACGAGCAGTACTTC. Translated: CASSSAGDRAYEQYF.

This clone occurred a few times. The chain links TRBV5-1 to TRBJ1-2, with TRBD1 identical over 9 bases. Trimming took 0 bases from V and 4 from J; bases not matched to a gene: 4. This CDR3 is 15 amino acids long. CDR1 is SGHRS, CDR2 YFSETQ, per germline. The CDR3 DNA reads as TGCGCCAGCAGCTTGGAGGGGACAGGGCTCTATGGCTACACCTTC. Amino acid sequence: CASSLEGTGLYGYTF.